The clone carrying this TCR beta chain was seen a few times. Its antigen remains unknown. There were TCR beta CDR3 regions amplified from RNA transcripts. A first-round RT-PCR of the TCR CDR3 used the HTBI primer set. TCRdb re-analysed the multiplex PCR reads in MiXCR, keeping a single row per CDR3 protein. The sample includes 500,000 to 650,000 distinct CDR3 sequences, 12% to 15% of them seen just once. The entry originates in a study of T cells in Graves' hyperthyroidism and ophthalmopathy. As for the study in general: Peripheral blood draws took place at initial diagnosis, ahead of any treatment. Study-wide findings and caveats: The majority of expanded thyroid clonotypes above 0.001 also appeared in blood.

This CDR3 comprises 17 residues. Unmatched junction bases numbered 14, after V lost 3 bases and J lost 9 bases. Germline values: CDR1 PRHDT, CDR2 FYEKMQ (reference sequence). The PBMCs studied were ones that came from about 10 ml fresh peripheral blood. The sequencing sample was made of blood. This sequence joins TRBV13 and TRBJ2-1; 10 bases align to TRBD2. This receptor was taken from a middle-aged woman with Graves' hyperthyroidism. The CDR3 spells CASSFGLAGELRGEQFF. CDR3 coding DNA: TGTGCCAGCAGCTTCGGGCTAGCGGGAGAATTGAGGGGTGAGCAGTTCTTC.